This entry lists 28 T cell receptor beta chains sequenced from one sample in a study of cytomegalovirus exposure and HLA in healthy donors. A multiplex PCR was run with 60 Vbeta primers and 13 Jbeta primers. The assay was immunoSEQ multiplex PCR, and TCRdb's table has in-frame clones only and misses some. The profile shows roughly 100,000 clones, about 75% of them singletons. The sample consisted of PBMCs. Receptors were obtained from a man in his forties in good health and CMV-seropositive.

The chain has TRBV28 and TRBJ1-1, with D possibly TRBD1 on 6 matching bases. CDR1 and CDR2 (germline): MDHEN, SYDVKM. The CDR3 sequence is 13 residues long. Between the trimmed V and J ends, which lost 10 bases and 4 bases, there was a span of 16 bases. The CDR3 loop is CATEGVSVTEAFF. The CDR3 bases are TGTGCCACTGAGGGGGTTTCGGTCACTGAAGCTTTCTTT.

V is TRBV18 and J is TRBJ1-5, with 8 bases that match TRBD1. Looked up from germline, CDR1 is KGHSH and CDR2 is LQKENI. V trimming: 6 bases; J trimming: 0 bases; junction bases outside the gene matches: 13. The CDR3 consists of 18 residues. The chain's CDR3 is CASSSDRASLYSNQPQHF. In DNA form, the CDR3 reads TGTGCCAGCTCTTCGGACAGGGCCTCCCTATATAGCAATCAGCCCCAGCATTTT.

Only a few counts were recorded for this clone. The chain has TRBV11-1 and TRBJ2-5; 9 bases line up with TRBD2. The germline CDR1 and CDR2 sequences are SGHAT and FQDESV (reference sequence). V gave up 0 bases and J gave up 2 bases; unmatched junction bases: 10. The CDR3 length is 18 residues. Here the CDR3 reads CASSLAFAAGGPQETQYF. The CDR3 region has the DNA TGTGCCAGCAGCTTAGCTTTTGCGGCGGGGGGGCCTCAAGAGACCCAGTACTTC.

This clone was counted between two and nine times. V is TRBV2 and J is TRBJ2-1; the match to TRBD2 covers 7 bases. Germline CDR1 is SNHLY and CDR2 is FYNNEI. Trimming cost V 8 bases and J 3 bases; bases outside gene matches: 22. The CDR3 extends over 19 amino acids. The CDR3 bases are TGTGCCAGCTTTGGCCCAGGACTAGATATAACGAACAACTACAATGAGCAGTTCTTC. It codes for CASFGPGLDITNNYNEQFF.

V usage is TRBV29-1 and J usage is TRBJ2-1; TRBD1 might be the D (6 bases). CDR1 and CDR2 from the germline V gene are SQVTM and ANQGSEA. The CDR3 is 12 amino acids. Deletions cut 6 bases from V and 4 bases from J, with 10 bases between. CDR3 loop: CSVEDSYNEQFF. In DNA form, the CDR3 reads TGCAGCGTCGAGGACAGTTACAATGAGCAGTTCTTC.

The chain has TRBV6-1 and TRBJ1-2, with TRBD1 matching 9 bases. Trimming took 6 bases from V and 8 from J; bases not matched to a gene: 13. Germline V gene data show CDR1 as MNHNS and CDR2 as SASEGT. CDR3 size: 15 residues. In DNA form, the CDR3 reads TGTGCCAGCAGGCCCAGGGACAGGGCAGGCCGCGGCTACACCTTC. This translates into CASRPRDRAGRGYTF.

The CDR3 region has the DNA TGCGCCAGCAGCCCCGGACTAGCGGGGATAGAGACCCAGTACTTC. Translating gives CASSPGLAGIETQYF. J is TRBJ2-5 and V is TRBV5-1; 12 bases are shared with TRBD2. Germline V CDR1 and CDR2: SGHRS, YFSETQ. This CDR3 comprises 15 residues. The trim removed 4 bases at V and 4 bases at J, leaving 5 bases unmatched.

The V call is TRBV29-1, the J call TRBJ2-7; TRBD1 is a possible D gene (6 bases). The V end lost 7 bases, the J end lost 2 bases, and 9 bases lay between the germline ends. This CDR3 has 11 residues. Per germline, CDR1 SQVTM and CDR2 ANQGSEA. DNA for the CDR3: TGCAGCGGTGGACAGCCCTACGAGCAGTACTTC. Amino acid sequence: CSGGQPYEQYF.

This chain joins TRBV9 and TRBJ2-2; TRBD1 agrees at 8 bases. Germline V gene sequence: CDR1 SGDLS, CDR2 YYNGEE. The CDR3 sequence is 16 residues long. J lost 1 base, V lost 2 bases, and 4 bases had no gene match. CDR3 in amino acids: CASSVTGTGNTGELFF. CDR3 bases: TGTGCCAGCAGCGTTACCGGGACAGGGAACACCGGGGAGCTGTTTTTT. Using reference TRBV9 and TRBJ2-2 for the parts outside the CDR3, the full variable domain is DSGVTQTPKHLITATGQRVTLRCSPRSGDLSVYWYQQSLDQGLQFLIQYYNGEERAKGNILERFSAQQFPDLHSELNLSSLELGDSALYFCASSVTGTGNTGELFFGEGSRLTVL.

This chain joins TRBV11-2 and TRBJ1-1; D is possibly TRBD1 (6 bases). Germline V gives CDR1 SGHAT, CDR2 FQNNGV. V lost 5 bases and J lost 0, with 13 bases in between. This CDR3 has 15 amino acids. The CDR3 DNA follows: TGTGCCAGCAGCGCAGCCGGACAGTTGAACACTGAAGCTTTCTTT. Its protein product is CASSAAGQLNTEAFF.

The J gene is TRBJ2-3, the V gene TRBV18, with D maybe TRBD2 (5 bases). This CDR3 spans 15 amino acids. The germline CDR1 and CDR2 sequences are KGHSH and LQKENI. V gave up 0 bases and J gave up 4 bases, with 11 bases separating them. The CDR3 loop reads CASSPPTSIPDTQYF. The CDR3 region has the DNA TGTGCCAGCTCACCACCAACTAGTATTCCAGATACGCAGTATTTT. Full variable domain (outside the CDR3, taken from reference TRBV18 and TRBJ2-3): NAGVMQNPRHLVRRRGQEARLRCSPMKGHSHVYWYRQLPEEGLKFMVYLQKENIIDESGMPKERFSAEFPKEGPSILRIQQVVRGDSAAYFCASSPPTSIPDTQYFGPGTRLTVL.

The V and J genes are TRBV5-5 and TRBJ2-7; tentative D call: TRBD1 (6 bases). The germline CDR1 and CDR2 sequences are SGHKS and YYEKEE (reference sequence). Trimming took 4 bases from V and 7 from J, leaving 18 bases between them. The CDR3 spans 14 residues. For the CDR3, the DNA is TGTGCCAGCAGCGGGGAGACAGGCCGAGGGGAGCAGTACTTC. This codes for CASSGETGRGEQYF. Full variable domain (missing parts from reference TRBV5-5 and TRBJ2-7): DAGVTQSPTHLIKTRGQQVTLRCSPISGHKSVSWYQQVLGQGPQFIFQYYEKEERGRGNFPDRFSARQFPNYSSELNVNALLLGDSALYLCASSGETGRGEQYFGPGTRLTVT.

The chain employs TRBV29-1 and TRBJ1-5; D is perhaps TRBD1 (6 bases). Germline lookup yields CDR1 SQVTM and CDR2 ANQGSEA. The CDR3 sequence is 15 residues long. Trimming stripped 8 bases from V and 4 bases from J, with 21 bases between. The CDR3 nucleotides are TGCAGCACTGAGGGCCTAGGGGGTCGTAATCAGCCCCAGCATTTT. It encodes CSTEGLGGRNQPQHF.

The CDR3: CASSLGGTNYGYTF. The DNA of the CDR3 is TGCGCCAGCAGCTTGGGAGGGACTAACTATGGCTACACCTTC. The V gene is TRBV5-1, the J gene TRBJ1-2; D is unclear. This CDR3 has 14 residues. Looked up from germline, CDR1 is SGHRS and CDR2 is YFSETQ. V was cut by 0 bases and J by 0 bases, with 6 bases left in between.

This chain links TRBV6-4 with TRBJ2-7; tentatively, D is TRBD2 (6 bases). Trimming removed 5 bases at V and 1 base at J, with 18 bases between. The CDR3 is made up of 16 amino acids. CDR1 is MRHNA and CDR2 is SNTAGT in the germline V gene. This CDR3 is CASSLKDRRDSYEQYF. DNA of the CDR3: TGTGCCAGCAGTCTCAAGGATCGGCGGGATTCCTACGAGCAGTACTTC.

The chain carries TRBV11-2 and TRBJ2-5; D may be TRBD1 (5 bases). The DNA matches TRBJ2-7 better at its end, which makes the J call doubtful. The CDR3 is 14 amino acids. Germline CDR1 reads SGHAT; CDR2 reads FQNNGV. For the CDR3, the DNA is TGTGCCAGCAGCCAAGAAGACAGTTCCTACGAGCAGTACTTC. Protein: CASSQEDSSYEQYF.

The chain couples TRBV30 to TRBJ1-1; D is undetermined. Trimming removed 5 bases from V and 6 bases from J, with 7 bases in between. CDR1 and CDR2 (germline): GTSNPN, SVGIG (reference sequence). This CDR3 is built from 10 residues. CDR3 sequence: CAWFRAEAFF. Written as DNA, the CDR3 is TGTGCCTGGTTTCGGGCTGAAGCTTTCTTT.

The chain links TRBV9 to TRBJ1-2; 8 nucleotides line up with TRBD1. CDR1 is SGDLS and CDR2 is YYNGEE in the germline V gene. The CDR3 extends over 14 amino acids. The trim removed 3 bases at V and 3 bases at J, leaving 4 bases unmatched. Here the CDR3 reads CASSGQTGDYGYTF. CDR3 coding DNA: TGTGCCAGCAGCGGACAGACAGGGGACTATGGCTACACCTTC.

The chain links TRBV28 to TRBJ1-2, with D tentatively TRBD1 (5 bases). From germline, CDR1 is MDHEN and CDR2 SYDVKM. The CDR3 is 13 residues long. Trimming removed 4 bases at V and 4 bases at J, with 10 bases between. CDR3 nucleotides: TGTGCCAGCAGTTACAGGCTCATCTATGGCTACACCTTC. Protein: CASSYRLIYGYTF.

This clone turned up a few times. This sequence joins TRBV15 and TRBJ2-7; D might be TRBD1 (5 bases). Germline CDR1 and CDR2: LNHNV and YYDKDF (reference sequence). The CDR3 is made up of 13 amino acids. Trimming took off 4 bases at V and 3 bases at J, with 10 bases between the two ends. The CDR3 spells CATSTDSYYEQYF. Here the CDR3 DNA reads TGTGCCACCAGCACCGACAGTTACTACGAGCAGTACTTC.

This chain joins TRBV5-6 and TRBJ2-3; TRBD2 agrees at 8 bases. CDR3 length: 16 residues. V shed 0 bases and J 6 bases; nucleotides not matched to a gene: 9. Germline CDR1 SGHDT, CDR2 YYEEEE. CDR3 coding DNA: TGTGCCAGCAGCTTGGGGGCGACTAGCGAGGAGGATACGCAGTATTTT. Residues: CASSLGATSEEDTQYF.

The chain links TRBV5-1 to TRBJ2-6; D not certain. The CDR3 consists of 15 residues. With 5 bases removed from V and 0 bases from J, the gap between germline ends came to 9 bases. The germline gives CDR1 SGHRS, CDR2 YFSETQ. The CDR3 coding sequence is TGCGCCAGCAGGGCAGGTTCCTCTGGGGCCAACGTCCTGACTTTC. This gives the protein CASRAGSSGANVLTF.

The chain couples TRBV9 to TRBJ2-7, with 9 positions matching TRBD2. The ends lost 7 bases at V and 3 bases at J; junction bases unmatched: 5. This CDR3 has 13 residues. Germline assignment: CDR1 SGDLS and CDR2 YYNGEE. The DNA for the CDR3 is TGTGCCAGCGCGGGAGGGGGGAACTACGAGCAGTACTTC. Translated, it gives CASAGGGNYEQYF.

This clone appeared a few times. The rearrangement uses TRBV9 and TRBJ2-3; D not certain. The germline CDR1 and CDR2 sequences are SGDLS and YYNGEE. This CDR3 contains 15 residues. Between the trimmed V and J ends, which lost 0 bases and 5 bases, there was a span of 13 bases. Written as DNA, the CDR3 is TGTGCCAGCAGCGTAGGGTCCTTGGCTGGAGATACGCAGTATTTT. Translating gives CASSVGSLAGDTQYF.

The V call is TRBV6-1, the J call TRBJ2-7, with D maybe TRBD1 (5 bases). V lost 7 bases and J lost 5, with 12 bases in between. This CDR3 comprises 12 residues. Germline V gene sequence: CDR1 MNHNS, CDR2 SASEGT. As DNA, the CDR3 is TGTGCCAGCACCGAAAGGGGAAACGAGCAGTACTTC. Translation gives CASTERGNEQYF.

This clone was detected only a few times. The V and J genes are TRBV11-3 and TRBJ1-1, with unresolved D. From germline, CDR1 is SGHNT and CDR2 YENEEA. The CDR3 extends over 13 amino acids. V was pared by 2 bases and J by 7 bases, with 11 bases between. The CDR3 DNA is TGTGCCAGCAGCTTACGGGAAGGCAATGAAGCTTTCTTT. Protein: CASSLREGNEAFF.

The V call is TRBV6-5, the J call TRBJ1-2; the match to TRBD1 covers 8 bases. The length of the CDR3 is 14 residues. The V gene end was trimmed by 5 bases and the J gene end by 0 bases; junction bases not matched to a gene: 2. Germline V gives CDR1 MNHEY, CDR2 SVGAGI. The CDR3 nucleotides are TGTGCCAGCAGTACACAGGGGGCTAACTATGGCTACACCTTC. Translation gives CASSTQGANYGYTF.

This chain uses TRBV6-5 with TRBJ2-5, with 7 bases identical to TRBD1. With 7 bases clipped from V and 2 bases from J, the junction kept 7 bases outside the gene matches. This CDR3 spans 14 amino acids. Germline lookup yields CDR1 MNHEY and CDR2 SVGAGI. The CDR3 region is CASNPGQTQETQYF. The CDR3 DNA is TGTGCCAGCAACCCGGGACAGACACAAGAGACCCAGTACTTC.